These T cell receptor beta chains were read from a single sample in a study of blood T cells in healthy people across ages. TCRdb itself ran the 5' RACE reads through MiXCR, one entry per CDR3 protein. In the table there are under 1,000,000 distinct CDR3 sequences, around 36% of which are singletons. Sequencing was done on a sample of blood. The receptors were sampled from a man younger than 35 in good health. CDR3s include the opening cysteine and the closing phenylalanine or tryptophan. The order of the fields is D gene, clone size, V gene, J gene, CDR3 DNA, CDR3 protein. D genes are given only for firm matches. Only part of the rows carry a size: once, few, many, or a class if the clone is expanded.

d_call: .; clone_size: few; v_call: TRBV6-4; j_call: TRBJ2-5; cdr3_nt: TGTGCCAGCAGTTTCTCTTCCCGGCAGTACTTC; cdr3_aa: CASSFSSRQYF
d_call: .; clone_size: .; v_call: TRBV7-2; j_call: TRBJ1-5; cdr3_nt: TGTGCCAGCAGCTTATCAGGTAGGGGCCATCAGCCCCAGCATTTT; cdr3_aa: CASSLSGRGHQPQHF
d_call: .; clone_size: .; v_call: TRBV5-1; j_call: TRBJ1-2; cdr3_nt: TGCGCCAGCAGCAGGGAATCAACCTCCAACTATGGCTACACCTTC; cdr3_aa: CASSRESTSNYGYTF
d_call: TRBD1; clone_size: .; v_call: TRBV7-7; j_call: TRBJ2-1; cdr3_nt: TGTGCTAGCAGCATAGAGGGGGCAGGTGAGCAGTTCTTC; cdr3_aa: CASSIEGAGEQFF
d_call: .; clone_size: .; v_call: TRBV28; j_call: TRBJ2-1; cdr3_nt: TGTGCCAGCAGGGTTCGCGATGAGCAGTTCTTC; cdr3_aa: CASRVRDEQFF
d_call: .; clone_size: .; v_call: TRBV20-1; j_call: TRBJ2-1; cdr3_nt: TGCAGTGCTAGAGACTCACAGCTCCAAGAGACCCAGTTCTTC; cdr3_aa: CSARDSQLQETQFF
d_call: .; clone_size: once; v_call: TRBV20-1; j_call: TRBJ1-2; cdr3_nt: TGCAGTGCTAGTCCCGGGGCGCCGGCTAACTATGGCTACACCTTC; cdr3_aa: CSASPGAPANYGYTF
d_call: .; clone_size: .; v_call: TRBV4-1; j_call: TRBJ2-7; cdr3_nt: TGCGCCAGCAGCCCACTTCCCCGGGGGGAGCAGTACTTC; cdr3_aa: CASSPLPRGEQYF
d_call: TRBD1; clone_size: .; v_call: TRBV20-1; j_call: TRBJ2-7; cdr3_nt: TGCAGTGCTACCTGGACAGGGTCCCACGAGCAGTACTTC; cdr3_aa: CSATWTGSHEQYF
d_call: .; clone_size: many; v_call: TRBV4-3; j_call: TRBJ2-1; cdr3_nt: TGCGCCAGCAGCCAAGAGGGCAAGGGGCCCCACAGGGAGCAGTTCTTC; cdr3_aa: CASSQEGKGPHREQFF
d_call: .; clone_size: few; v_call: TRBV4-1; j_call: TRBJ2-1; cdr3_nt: TGCGCCAGCAGCCACGATTTGGACGGGAGCTCCTACAATGAGCAGTTCTTC; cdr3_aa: CASSHDLDGSSYNEQFF
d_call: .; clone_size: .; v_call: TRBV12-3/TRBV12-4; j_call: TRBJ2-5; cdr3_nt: TGTGTCAGTAGCAGGGGAGAGGAGACCCAGTACTTC; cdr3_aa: CVSSRGEETQYF
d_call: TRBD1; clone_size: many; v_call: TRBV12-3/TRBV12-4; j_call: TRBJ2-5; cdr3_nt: TGTGCCAGCAGTCCACGGGACAGGGGGCCCGAGACCCAGTACTTC; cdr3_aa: CASSPRDRGPETQYF
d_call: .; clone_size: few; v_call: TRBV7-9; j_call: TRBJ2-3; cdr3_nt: TGTGCCAGCAGCTTAGATAAGGACGGACGGAGTCCTCATCCTTATAATACGCCGTATTTT; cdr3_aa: CASSLDKDGRSPHPYNTPYF
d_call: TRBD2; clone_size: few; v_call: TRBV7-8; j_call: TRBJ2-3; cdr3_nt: TGTGCCAGCAGCACCAGGACTAGCGGGGGGCCAGATACGCAGTATTTT; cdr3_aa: CASSTRTSGGPDTQYF
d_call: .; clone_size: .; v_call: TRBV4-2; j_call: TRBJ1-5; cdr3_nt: TGTGCCAGCAGCCAAGCACAGGATAATCAGCCCCAGCATTTT; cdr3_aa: CASSQAQDNQPQHF
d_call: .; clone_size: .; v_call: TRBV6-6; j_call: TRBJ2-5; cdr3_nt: TGTGCCAGCAGTTACTCGAGGCAGGACCAAGAGACCCAGTACTTC; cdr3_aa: CASSYSRQDQETQYF
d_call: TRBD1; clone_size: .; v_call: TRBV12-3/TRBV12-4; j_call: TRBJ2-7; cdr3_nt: TGTGCCAGCATCGACCGGGACAGGGGCCATGAGCAGTACTTC; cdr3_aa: CASIDRDRGHEQYF
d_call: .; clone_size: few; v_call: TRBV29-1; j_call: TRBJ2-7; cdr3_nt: TGCAGCGTTCGCCCCGACATCCTCTCCTACGAGCAGTACTTC; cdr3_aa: CSVRPDILSYEQYF
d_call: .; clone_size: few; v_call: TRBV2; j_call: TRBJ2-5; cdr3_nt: TGTGCCAGCAGTGTTTCCGACGTTGAGCAGTACTTC; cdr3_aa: CASSVSDVEQYF
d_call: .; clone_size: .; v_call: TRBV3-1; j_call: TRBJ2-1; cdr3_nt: TGTGCCAGCAGCCAAGATGGGACCTATGAGCAGTTCTTC; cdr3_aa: CASSQDGTYEQFF
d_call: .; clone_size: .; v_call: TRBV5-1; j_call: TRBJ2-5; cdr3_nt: TGCGCCAGCAGCCTAGAGACAGCAACCAAAGAGACCCAGTACTTC; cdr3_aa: CASSLETATKETQYF
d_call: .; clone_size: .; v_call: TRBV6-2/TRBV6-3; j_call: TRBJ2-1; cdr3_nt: TGTGCCAGCAGTTACATACGACTGAGGGGTCTGAGTGAGCAGTTCTTC; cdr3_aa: CASSYIRLRGLSEQFF
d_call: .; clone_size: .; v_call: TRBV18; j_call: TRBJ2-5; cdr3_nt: TGTGCCAGCTCTTCCCGGGGGAATTTGGAGACCCAGTACTTC; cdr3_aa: CASSSRGNLETQYF
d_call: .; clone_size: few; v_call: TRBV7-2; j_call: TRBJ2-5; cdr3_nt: TGTGCCAGCAGCTTAGCCCTCTCGACTCGTCAAGAGACCCAGTACTTC; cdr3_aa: CASSLALSTRQETQYF
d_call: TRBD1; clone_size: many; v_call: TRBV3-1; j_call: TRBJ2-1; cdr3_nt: TGTGCCAGCAGCTTTCCGGGACAGGGCTACAATGAGCAGTTCTTC; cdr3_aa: CASSFPGQGYNEQFF
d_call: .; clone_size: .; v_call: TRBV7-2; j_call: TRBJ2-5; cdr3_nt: TGTGCCAGCAGCTCCGTCACTGCCTCGGAGCAGTACTTC; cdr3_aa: CASSSVTASEQYF